Listed below are T cell receptor beta chains from one sample, sequenced in a study of STAT3 mutations in large granular lymphocyte leukemia. TCRdb's table, derived via immunoSEQ multiplex PCR, lists solely in-frame clones and lacks some. The repertoire consists of about 42,000 clones, with about 81% occurring once and the leading ten covering around 0.44%. Sequenced material: PBMCs. All receptors come from a human donor with T large granular lymphocyte leukemia. Some clones in this sample may be carry-over from other donors' samples. CDR3s include the opening cysteine and the closing phenylalanine or tryptophan. The D gene is left open where the match is weak. The size of a clone is reported for some rows only, either as once, few or many, or as a class for expanded clones.

abundance | j_gene | v_gene | d_gene | CDR3aa | CDR3nt
few | TRBJ1-2 | TRBV14 | - | CASSPGTLAYGYTF | TGTGCCAGCAGCCCGGGGACATTAGCGTATGGCTACACCTTC
few | TRBJ2-3 | TRBV2 | TRBD2 | CASSRGGAMTDTQYF | TGTGCCAGCAGCCGCGGGGGGGCGATGACAGATACGCAGTATTTT
- | TRBJ2-7 | TRBV7-9 | TRBD1 | CASSSGTGPGTYEQYF | TGTGCCAGCAGCTCCGGGACAGGGCCAGGAACCTACGAGCAGTACTTC
- | TRBJ1-1 | TRBV6-6 | - | CATLRGQTEAFF | TGTGCCACCCTCAGGGGCCAAACTGAAGCTTTCTTT
- | TRBJ2-3 | TRBV7-9 | - | CASSLAPSTLTFDTQYF | TGTGCCAGCAGCTTAGCGCCAAGCACGCTTACGTTTGATACGCAGTATTTT
- | TRBJ1-1 | TRBV7-9 | TRBD1 | CASSLRTTGGRRAFF | TGTGCCAGCAGCTTACGGACGACAGGGGGCCGGAGAGCTTTCTTT
- | TRBJ2-3 | TRBV7-9 | TRBD1 | CASSLGTGRTSTDTQYF | TGTGCCAGCAGCTTAGGGACAGGCCGGACTAGCACAGATACGCAGTATTTT
- | TRBJ1-5 | TRBV28 | TRBD1 | CASSFTGTGGWYSNQPQHF | TGTGCCAGCAGTTTTACCGGGACAGGGGGCTGGTATAGCAATCAGCCCCAGCATTTT
few | TRBJ1-2 | TRBV4-1 | - | CASSSGYGGYTF | TGCGCCAGCAGCTCAGGGTATGGTGGCTACACCTTC
few | TRBJ2-5 | TRBV11-2 | TRBD2 | CASSPLTSVMETQYF | TGTGCCAGCAGTCCCCTGACTAGCGTGATGGAGACCCAGTACTTC
- | TRBJ2-1 | TRBV20-1 | - | CSATEFNEQFF | TGCAGTGCCACCGAGTTTAATGAGCAGTTCTTC
- | TRBJ2-1 | TRBV13 | - | CASSSIDTYNEQFF | TGTGCCAGCAGCTCGATCGACACTTACAATGAGCAGTTCTTC
- | TRBJ2-3 | TRBV29-1 | TRBD1 | CSTFGTGISTDTQYF | TGCAGCACCTTTGGGACAGGAATAAGCACAGATACGCAGTATTTT
once | TRBJ2-2 | TRBV5-1 | - | CASSLAPQELSGELFF | TGCGCCAGCAGCTTGGCTCCACAGGAGCTATCCGGGGAGCTGTTTTTT
- | TRBJ2-3 | TRBV9 | TRBD1 | CASSVAGTGGRDTQYF | TGTGCCAGCAGCGTCGCCGGGACAGGGGGCCGAGATACGCAGTATTTT
- | TRBJ1-2 | TRBV6-5 | - | CASSQGRGYTF | TGTGCCAGCAGCCAGGGACGGGGCTACACCTTC
few | TRBJ2-5 | TRBV2 | - | CASRVEETQYF | TGTGCCAGCAGAGTCGAGGAGACCCAGTACTTC
once | TRBJ1-1 | TRBV5-1 | - | CASSLSGARNTEAFF | TGCGCCAGCAGCTTGTCCGGGGCTAGGAACACTGAAGCTTTCTTT
- | TRBJ1-5 | TRBV13 | - | CASSRTDGLGHQPQHF | TGTGCCAGCAGCCGGACGGACGGGTTAGGCCATCAGCCCCAGCATTTT
- | TRBJ1-3 | TRBV6-1 | - | CASSEETRLVNTIYF | TGTGCCAGCAGTGAAGAGACCAGGCTGGTTAACACCATATATTTT
few | TRBJ1-6 | TRBV7-9 | TRBD1 | CASSLAQGASPLHF | TGTGCCAGCAGCTTAGCCCAGGGGGCCTCACCCCTCCACTTT
- | TRBJ1-4 | TRBV6-6 | - | CASLGNEKLFF | TGTGCCAGCCTGGGTAATGAAAAACTGTTTTTT
- | TRBJ1-1 | TRBV18 | - | CASSPKRGAAGAGTEAFF | TGTGCCAGCTCACCAAAGAGGGGCGCGGCGGGAGCGGGGACTGAAGCTTTCTTT
- | TRBJ2-2 | TRBV19 | - | CASGGLGLNTGELFF | TGTGCCTCCGGGGGTCTCGGTCTTAACACCGGGGAGCTGTTTTTT